Listed here are 5 T cell receptor beta chains from one sample, sequenced in a study of human T cells and chemical hapten exposure. Each CDR3 protein is one row after TCRdb ran MiXCR on the RACE reads. Of 130,000 or so distinct CDR3 sequences in the sample, roughly 9% were seen once. Time point given: healthy volunteer bleed at 2 weeks. Unfractionated whole blood yielded the extracted total RNA. Sequencing was done on a sample of whole blood. The receptors derive from a male donor in good health. Some clones in this sample may be carry-over from other donors' samples.

The rearrangement uses TRBV4-1 and TRBJ2-7; maybe TRBD1 (6 bases). The CDR3 is 15 residues long. V gave up 0 bases and J gave up 4 bases, with 13 bases separating them. Germline loops: CDR1 MGHRA, CDR2 YSYEKL. This CDR3 is CASSQDWGPLYEQYF. As DNA, the CDR3 is TGCGCCAGCAGCCAAGATTGGGGGCCTTTATACGAGCAGTACTTC.

In its sample, this clonotype was seen many times. This chain uses TRBV18 with TRBJ1-1, with D unclear. Per germline, CDR1 KGHSH and CDR2 LQKENI. CDR3 length: 15 residues. Trimming removed 0 bases at V and 1 base at J, with 9 bases between. The CDR3 DNA sequence: TGTGCCAGCTCACCACCTGGCAGCACGAACACTGAAGCTTTCTTT. Residues: CASSPPGSTNTEAFF.

This clonotype was seen a handful of times. V gene TRBV4-2 combines with J gene TRBJ2-3; 9 nucleotides line up with TRBD1. Germline lookup yields CDR1 LGHNA and CDR2 YNFKEQ. J was trimmed by 3 bases and V by 1 base; bases with no gene match: 5. The CDR3 totals 16 residues. This chain's CDR3 is CASSQVGQGLTDTQYF. CDR3 in DNA: TGTGCCAGCAGCCAAGTCGGACAGGGGTTGACAGATACGCAGTATTTT.

In this sample, this clonotype turned up many times. The genes are TRBV20-1 and TRBJ1-5; unclear D gene. The V end lost 0 bases, the J end lost 3 bases, and 12 bases lay between the germline ends. The CDR3 covers 15 residues. Germline CDR1 and CDR2: DFQATT and SNEGSKA (reference sequence). CDR3 protein: CSARDRSQVNQPQHF. CDR3 DNA sequence: TGCAGTGCTAGAGATCGGTCGCAGGTCAATCAGCCCCAGCATTTT.

The sample holds a few counts of this clonotype. The chain recombines TRBV6-5 with TRBJ2-7; D is ambiguous. The CDR3 sequence is 13 residues long. The germline CDR1 and CDR2 sequences are MNHEY and SVGAGI. Trimming left V 2 bases short and J 2 bases short, with 7 bases between. This chain's CDR3 is CASSYDSTYEQYF. In nucleotides, the CDR3 is TGTGCCAGCAGTTACGACTCAACCTACGAGCAGTACTTC.